These 17 T cell receptor beta chains were sequenced from one sample in a study of post-analysis software for immune sequencing data. Broader study findings: Five or six TRBV segments were more frequent in patients than controls; TRBV5-6, TRBV5-1 and TRBV20-1 belonged to this group.

Tagging with unique molecular identifiers was a feature of the TCR beta cDNA libraries. MiXCR, applied by TCRdb to the PCR reads, yields one record per CDR3 protein. The profile shows 820,000 or so distinct CDR3 sequences, roughly 50% of them singletons. No antigen has been assigned to these receptors. The sample was blood. These receptors were obtained from a girl between 10 and 17 years old with multiple sclerosis.

This clonotype has more than one count but fewer than ten. The CDR3 region has the DNA TGCGCCAGCAGCCAAGAAATCGACGAGCAGTACTTC. It translates to CASSQEIDEQYF. This chain uses TRBV4-1 with TRBJ2-7; D unclear. Germline V lookup: CDR1 MGHRA, CDR2 YSYEKL. This CDR3 region has 12 residues. Trimming took off 0 bases at V and 5 bases at J, with 5 bases between the two ends.

Many counts were recorded for this clonotype. This chain joins TRBV20-1 and TRBJ1-1, with D maybe TRBD1 (5 bases). This CDR3 contains 14 residues. The germline V and J ends were trimmed by 0 bases and 3 bases, with 11 bases remaining between them. Germline V gene data show CDR1 as DFQATT and CDR2 as SNEGSKA (reference sequence). CDR3 in amino acids: CSARDPGRDTEAFF. The CDR3 bases are TGCAGTGCTAGAGATCCGGGGCGAGACACTGAAGCTTTCTTT.

The genes are TRBV7-7 and TRBJ2-7, with D maybe TRBD2 (6 bases). V shed 7 bases and J shed 1 base, with 14 bases lying between them. Germline values: CDR1 SSHAT, CDR2 FNYEAQ (reference sequence). CDR3 length: 14 amino acids. CDR3 DNA sequence: TGTGCCAGCAAGACTAGGGCAACTTCCTACGAGCAGTACTTC. The encoded protein is CASKTRATSYEQYF.

This clonotype was recorded only once. The V and J genes are TRBV4-2 and TRBJ2-1; D ambiguous. Trimming left V 4 bases short and J 7 bases short, with 8 bases between. The CDR3 has 12 amino acids. Germline CDR1 and CDR2: LGHNA and YNFKEQ. The CDR3 region has the DNA TGTGCCAGCAGCCTGAACCCGAATGAGCAGTTCTTC. This gives the protein CASSLNPNEQFF.

On this clonotype: At one boundary the junction diverges from the germline segment, which might be a read error. The chain recombines TRBV10-3 with TRBJ2-1, with 13 nucleotides matching TRBD2. CDR3 length equals 17 residues. Germline-derived CDR1 and CDR2 are ENHRY and SYGVKD. CDR3 coding DNA: TGTGCCATCAGTGAACTAGCGGGAGGGCCCGGCTACAGTGAGCAGTTCTTC. It specifies CAISELAGGPGYSEQFF.

The chain is built from TRBV15 and TRBJ2-7; 7 bases map to TRBD2. V trimming: 2 bases; J trimming: 5 bases; junction bases outside the gene matches: 3. The CDR3 totals 13 residues. The V gene's germline CDR1 is LNHNV and CDR2 YYDKDF (reference sequence). Here the CDR3 DNA reads TGTGCCACCAGCAGAAGTGGACTAGACGAGCAGTACTTC. Encoded protein: CATSRSGLDEQYF. Together with reference TRBV15 and TRBJ2-7, the CDR3 gives the full variable domain: DAMVIQNPRYQVTQFGKPVTLSCSQTLNHNVMYWYQQKSSQAPKLLFHYYDKDFNNEADTPDNFQSRRPNTSFCFLDIRSPGLGDTAMYLCATSRSGLDEQYFGPGTRLTVT.

The V and J genes are TRBV20-1 and TRBJ2-1; 7 positions match TRBD1. The germline gives CDR1 DFQATT, CDR2 SNEGSKA (reference sequence). Trimming removed 6 bases from V and 1 base from J; junction bases left unmatched: 9. The CDR3 is 15 amino acids. In nucleotides, the CDR3 is TGCAGTGCCGGATCCGGACAGGTATCCTACAATGAGCAGTTCTTC. Protein sequence: CSAGSGQVSYNEQFF.

This clonotype was seen a handful of times. The V call is TRBV29-1, the J call TRBJ2-5, with TRBD1 matching over 8 bases. The CDR3 has 15 amino acids. Losses at the gene ends were 3 bases for V and 0 bases for J; bases not matched to a gene: 6. Looked up from germline, CDR1 is SQVTM and CDR2 is ANQGSEA. CDR3 sequence (DNA): TGCAGCGTTGATGGGACAGGCAGGAACCAAGAGACCCAGTACTTC. Translated, it gives CSVDGTGRNQETQYF.

J is TRBJ2-1 and V is TRBV6-2 or TRBV6-3, with 7 nucleotides matching TRBD1. V lost 5 bases, J lost 9 bases, and 4 bases stayed unmatched. Germline CDR1 reads MNHEY; CDR2 reads SVGEGT. This CDR3 is built from 12 residues. CDR3 DNA sequence: TGTGCCAGCAGTAACAGGGGAAGTGAGCAGTTCTTC. It encodes CASSNRGSEQFF.

This clonotype appeared once. This chain uses TRBV5-1 with TRBJ2-6; the D gene is possibly TRBD1 (6 bases). This CDR3 is 19 amino acids long. Germline CDR1 SGHRS, CDR2 YFSETQ. V lost 4 bases to trimming and J lost 3 bases, with 23 bases between them. CDR3 loop: CASSPLLQGTSLGANVLTF. CDR3 bases: TGCGCCAGCAGCCCCCTGCTACAGGGCACATCCCTTGGGGCCAACGTCCTGACTTTC.

V and J are TRBV7-4 and TRBJ2-5; no firm D call. With 3 bases removed from V and 5 bases from J, the gap between germline ends came to 10 bases. Germline V CDR1 and CDR2: SGHVT, SQSDAQ. The CDR3 loop spans 13 amino acids. The CDR3: CASSFDGSETQYF. The CDR3 nucleotides are TGTGCCAGCAGCTTCGATGGTAGCGAGACCCAGTACTTC.

CDR3 sequence: CATSGHRTDTQYF. CDR3 nucleotides: TGTGCCACCAGTGGCCACAGAACAGATACGCAGTATTTT. The rearrangement uses TRBV24-1 and TRBJ2-3; D remains ambiguous. Deletions cut 5 bases from V and 3 bases from J, with 8 bases between. This CDR3 spans 13 amino acids. Per the germline V gene, CDR1 is KGHDR and CDR2 is SFDVKD.

This clonotype was seen a few times. This chain uses TRBV20-1 with TRBJ2-4; 9 positions agree with TRBD1. Germline V gene sequence: CDR1 DFQATT, CDR2 SNEGSKA (reference sequence). V dropped 3 bases and J dropped 4; count of bases not matched to a gene: 7. The CDR3 totals 15 residues. CDR3 DNA sequence: TGCAGTGCTAGCCCGGACAGGGGCAATAAAAACATTCAGTACTTC. Translating it yields CSASPDRGNKNIQYF.

V usage is TRBV14 and J usage is TRBJ2-7; 7 nucleotides agree with TRBD1. V shed 3 bases and J 0 bases; nucleotides not matched to a gene: 5. The length of the CDR3 is 15 residues. Germline CDR1 and CDR2: SGHDN and FVKESK. CDR3 sequence: CASSQDRQGSYEQYF. The CDR3 region has the DNA TGTGCCAGCAGCCAGGATAGACAGGGCTCCTACGAGCAGTACTTC.

This sequence joins TRBV7-2 and TRBJ1-2, with TRBD1 identical over 7 bases. Per germline, CDR1 SGHTA and CDR2 FQGNSA. The CDR3 is 15 residues long. The V and J ends lost 5 bases and 4 bases, in that order; junction bases with no gene match: 10. CDR3 sequence reads: CASSKDRARGYGYTF. The CDR3 DNA sequence: TGTGCCAGCAGCAAAGACAGGGCCAGAGGCTATGGCTACACCTTC.

Only one count was recorded for this clonotype. The V call is TRBV2, the J call TRBJ2-2; TRBD1 is a possible D gene (7 bases). V dropped 3 bases and J dropped 6 bases, with 14 bases sitting between them. CDR3 length: 15 amino acids. Per germline, CDR1 SNHLY and CDR2 FYNNEI. CDR3 protein: CASSEGGQRSGELFF. CDR3 sequence (DNA): TGTGCCAGCAGTGAGGGGGGACAGCGGTCCGGGGAGCTGTTTTTT.

The chain is built from TRBV12-3 or TRBV12-4 and TRBJ1-5, with D perhaps matching TRBD1 (5 bases). Trimming stripped 3 bases from V and 5 bases from J, with 11 bases between. CDR3 size: 14 residues. CDR3 region: CASSFRDSDQPQHF. The CDR3 DNA reads TGTGCCAGCAGTTTCCGGGACTCCGATCAGCCCCAGCATTTT.